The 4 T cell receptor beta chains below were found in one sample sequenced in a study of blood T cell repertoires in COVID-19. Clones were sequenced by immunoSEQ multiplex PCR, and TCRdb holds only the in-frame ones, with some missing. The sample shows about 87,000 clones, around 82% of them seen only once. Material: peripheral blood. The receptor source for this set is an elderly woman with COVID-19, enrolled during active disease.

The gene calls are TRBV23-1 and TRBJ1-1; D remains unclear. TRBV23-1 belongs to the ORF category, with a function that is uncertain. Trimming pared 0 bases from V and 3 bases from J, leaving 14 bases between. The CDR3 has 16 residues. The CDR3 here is CASSQSPEGWDTEAFF. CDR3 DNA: TGCGCCAGCAGTCAATCCCCCGAGGGCTGGGACACTGAAGCTTTCTTT.

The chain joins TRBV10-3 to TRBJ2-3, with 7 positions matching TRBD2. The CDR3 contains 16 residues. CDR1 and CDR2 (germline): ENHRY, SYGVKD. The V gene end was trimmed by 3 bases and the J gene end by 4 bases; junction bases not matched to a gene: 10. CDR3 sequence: CAISDSRGEGSDTQYF. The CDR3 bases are TGTGCCATCAGTGACAGTAGAGGGGAGGGCTCAGATACGCAGTATTTT.

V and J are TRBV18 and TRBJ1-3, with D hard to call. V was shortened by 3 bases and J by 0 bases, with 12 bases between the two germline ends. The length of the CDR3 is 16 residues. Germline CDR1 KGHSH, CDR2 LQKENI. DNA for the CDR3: TGTGCCAGCTCACCGAGCCAGGTAGGCTCTGGAAACACCATATATTTT. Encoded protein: CASSPSQVGSGNTIYF.

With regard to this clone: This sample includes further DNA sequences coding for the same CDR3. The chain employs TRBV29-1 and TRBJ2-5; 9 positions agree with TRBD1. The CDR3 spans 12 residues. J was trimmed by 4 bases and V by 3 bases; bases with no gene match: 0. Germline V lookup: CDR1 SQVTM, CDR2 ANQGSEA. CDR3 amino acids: CSVETGGETQYF. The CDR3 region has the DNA TGCAGCGTTGAGACAGGGGGAGAGACCCAGTACTTC.